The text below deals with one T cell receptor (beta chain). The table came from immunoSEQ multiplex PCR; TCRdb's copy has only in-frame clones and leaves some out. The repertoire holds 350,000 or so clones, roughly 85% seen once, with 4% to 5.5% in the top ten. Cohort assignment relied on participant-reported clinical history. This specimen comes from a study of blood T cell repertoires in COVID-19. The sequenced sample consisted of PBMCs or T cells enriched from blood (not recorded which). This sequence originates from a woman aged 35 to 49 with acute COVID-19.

For the CDR3, the DNA is TGTGCCAGCAGCTTAGCAAGAGGCAGGGGTGGCACTGAAGCTTTCTTT. This sequence encodes CASSLARGRGGTEAFF. This chain joins TRBV7-9 and TRBJ1-1; maybe TRBD1 (6 bases). The CDR3 is made up of 16 amino acids. Germline CDR1 SEHNR, CDR2 FQNEAQ (reference sequence). Trimming removed 0 bases at V and 4 bases at J, with 15 bases between.